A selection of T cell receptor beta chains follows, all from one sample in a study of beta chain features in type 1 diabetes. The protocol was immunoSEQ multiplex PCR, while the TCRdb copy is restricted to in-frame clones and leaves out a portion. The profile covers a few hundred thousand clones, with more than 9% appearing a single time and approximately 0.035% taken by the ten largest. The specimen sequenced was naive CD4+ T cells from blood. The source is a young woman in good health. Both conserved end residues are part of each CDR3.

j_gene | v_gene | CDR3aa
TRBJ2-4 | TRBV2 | CASSAPGGTKNIQYF
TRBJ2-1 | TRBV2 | CASRFTQVVGRGEQFF
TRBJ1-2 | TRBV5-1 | CASSFLHLNRDGGYTF
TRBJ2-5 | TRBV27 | CASSLWAEETQYF
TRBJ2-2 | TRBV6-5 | CASTGFRGGGGELFF
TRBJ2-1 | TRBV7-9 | CASSPTLPQGYNEQFF
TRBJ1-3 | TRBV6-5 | CASSYSTGSGNTIYF
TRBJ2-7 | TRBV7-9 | CASSSRQALLDEQYF
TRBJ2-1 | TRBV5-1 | CASSSTAGQGIYNEQFF
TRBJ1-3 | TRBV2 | CASSGAQRRGNTIYF
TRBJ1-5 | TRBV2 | CASSEDRVGNQPQHF
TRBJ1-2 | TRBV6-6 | CASSTDRVGYTF
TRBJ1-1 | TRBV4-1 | CASSQGQGGAGEGVTEAFF
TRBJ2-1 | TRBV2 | CASRPPELPYNEQFF
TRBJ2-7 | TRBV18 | CASSPDRANEQYF
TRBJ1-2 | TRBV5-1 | CASSLETGSYGYTF
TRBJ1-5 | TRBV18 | CASSPGQNQPQHF
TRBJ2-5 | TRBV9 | CASSAPTGKQETQYF
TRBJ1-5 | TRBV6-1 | CASSESGFSNQPQHF
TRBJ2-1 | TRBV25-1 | CASSGGGEQFF
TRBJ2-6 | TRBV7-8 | CASSPLAVSGANVLTF
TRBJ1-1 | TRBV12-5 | CASGLFIDRDTEAFF
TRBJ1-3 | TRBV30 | CAWKAYFGAGNTIYF
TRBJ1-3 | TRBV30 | CAWSVRTGGSGNTIYF
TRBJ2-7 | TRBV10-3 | CAIRTGGAEQYF
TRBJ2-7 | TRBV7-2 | CASTKRGGPYEQYF
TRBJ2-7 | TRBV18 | CASSRTGTGNEQYF
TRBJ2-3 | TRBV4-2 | CASSQVKASAYTDTQYF
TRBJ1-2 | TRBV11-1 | CASSQAGGGYTF
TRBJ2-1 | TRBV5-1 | CASSLDLRLTGAYNEQFF
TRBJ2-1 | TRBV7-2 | CASSGLAVYNEQFF
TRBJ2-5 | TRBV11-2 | CASSLVQGPLKIETQYF
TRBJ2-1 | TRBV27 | CASSLSGTTRGEQFF
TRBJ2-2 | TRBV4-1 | CASSQEWPTGELFF
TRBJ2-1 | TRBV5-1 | CASSLYISSYNEQFF
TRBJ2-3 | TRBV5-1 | CASSLAVVQRTDTQYF
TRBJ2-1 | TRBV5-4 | CASSFPGGPYNEQFF
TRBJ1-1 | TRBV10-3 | CAISEGDRGHNSAAFF
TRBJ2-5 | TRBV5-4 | CASSTEAKQETQYF
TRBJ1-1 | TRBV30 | CAWASGMMSEAFF
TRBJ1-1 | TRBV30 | CAWSVGGATEAFF
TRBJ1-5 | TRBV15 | CATSRGVDSNQPQHF
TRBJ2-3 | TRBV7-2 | CASSLGYGGRTDTQYF
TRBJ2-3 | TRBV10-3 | CAIRTSGSSSTDTQYF
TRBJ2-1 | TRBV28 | CASSSPAGGNNEQFF
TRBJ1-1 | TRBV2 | CASSVGRMNTEAFF
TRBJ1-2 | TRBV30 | CASQGGLLFDYTF
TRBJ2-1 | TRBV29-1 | CSVEPSGGTGLGEQFF
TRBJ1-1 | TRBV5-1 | CASSLVSGRTEAFF
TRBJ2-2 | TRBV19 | CASSLERGFTGELFF
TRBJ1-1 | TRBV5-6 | CASSRITGAEAFF
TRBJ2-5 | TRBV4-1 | CASSRGRAGGLETQYF
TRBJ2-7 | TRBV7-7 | CASSPGTGGEQYF
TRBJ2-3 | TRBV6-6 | CASTSRSSTDTQYF